The source of this T cell receptor (beta chain) is a study of blood T cell dynamics during melanoma immunotherapy. Noted time point: pre-treatment baseline. Sampling occurred pretreatment (T0) and at week 3 (W3), after cycle one of checkpoint blockade. The V gene lost 5 bases and the J gene lost 1 base, with 11 bases spanning the gap. CDR1 is SSHAT, CDR2 FNYEAQ, per germline (reference sequence). The CDR3 spans 14 residues. Method: immunoSEQ multiplex PCR; TCRdb's copy keeps in-frame clones and lacks some. Seen here are fewer than 15,000 clones, about 90% observed once, and the top ten hold more than 0.15%.

The receptor was isolated from a human donor with melanoma. V is TRBV7-7 and J is TRBJ2-5; D ambiguous. The material sequenced was effector memory CD8+ T cells from blood, taken from a patient treated with checkpoint blockade. The CDR3 region is CASSTLGPQETQYF. As DNA, the CDR3 is TGTGCCAGCAGCACCTTGGGCCCCCAAGAGACCCAGTACTTC.